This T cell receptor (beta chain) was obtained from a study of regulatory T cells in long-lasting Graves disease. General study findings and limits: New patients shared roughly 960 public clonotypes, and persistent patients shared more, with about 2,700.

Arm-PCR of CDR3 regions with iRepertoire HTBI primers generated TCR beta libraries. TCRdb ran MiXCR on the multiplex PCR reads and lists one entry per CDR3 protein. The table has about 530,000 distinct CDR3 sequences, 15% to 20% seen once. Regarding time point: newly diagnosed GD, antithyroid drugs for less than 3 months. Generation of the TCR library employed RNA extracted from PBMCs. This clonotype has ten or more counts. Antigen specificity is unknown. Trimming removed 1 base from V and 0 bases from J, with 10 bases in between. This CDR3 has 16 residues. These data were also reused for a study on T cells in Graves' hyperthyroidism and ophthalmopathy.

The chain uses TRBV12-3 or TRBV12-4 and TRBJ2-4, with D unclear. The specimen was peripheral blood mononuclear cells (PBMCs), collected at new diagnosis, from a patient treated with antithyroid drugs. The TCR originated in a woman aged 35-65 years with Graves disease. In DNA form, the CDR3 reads TGTGCCAGCAGTTTAGGCGGTTCCCTAGCCAAAAACATTCAGTACTTC. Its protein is CASSLGGSLAKNIQYF.